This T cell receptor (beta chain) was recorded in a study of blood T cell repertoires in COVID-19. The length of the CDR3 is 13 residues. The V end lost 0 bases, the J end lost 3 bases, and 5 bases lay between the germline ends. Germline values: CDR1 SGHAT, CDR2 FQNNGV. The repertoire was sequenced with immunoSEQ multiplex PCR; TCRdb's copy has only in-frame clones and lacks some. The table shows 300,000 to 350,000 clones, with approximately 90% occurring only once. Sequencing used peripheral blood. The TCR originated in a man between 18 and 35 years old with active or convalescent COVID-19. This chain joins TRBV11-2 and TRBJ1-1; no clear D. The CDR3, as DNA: TGTGCCAGCAGCTTAGAGCGGGACACTGAAGCTTTCTTT. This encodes CASSLERDTEAFF.